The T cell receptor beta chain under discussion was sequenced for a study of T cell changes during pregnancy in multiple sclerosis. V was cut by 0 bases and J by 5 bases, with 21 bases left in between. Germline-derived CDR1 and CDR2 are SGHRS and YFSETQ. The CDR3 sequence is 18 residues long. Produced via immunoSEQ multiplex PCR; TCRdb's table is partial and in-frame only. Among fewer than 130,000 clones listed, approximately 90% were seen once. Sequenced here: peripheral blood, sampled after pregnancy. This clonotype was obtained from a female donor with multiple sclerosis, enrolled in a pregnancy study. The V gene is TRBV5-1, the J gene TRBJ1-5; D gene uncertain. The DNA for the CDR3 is TGCGCCAGCAGCTTGGAAGGTTCGGTCTCTAGCAGCGATCAGCCCCAGCATTTT. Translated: CASSLEGSVSSSDQPQHF.